The 23 T cell receptor beta chains presented below share a single source sample, sequenced in a study of CD8+ T cells in alopecia areata. Cutaneous lymph node cells were pooled, and they were sorted using CD4, CD8alpha, NKG2D, NKG2ACE and other markers. cDNA serving as the sequencing template came from extracted, reverse transcribed RNA. Measured with immunoSEQ multiplex PCR; TCRdb has only the in-frame clones, and not every one. The repertoire shows more than 250,000 clones, none seen only once; the top ten take more than 0.95%. The sample was CD4+ T cells sorted from a lymph node. The receptors derive from a C3H/HeJ mouse with alopecia areata. The MHC haplotype recorded for the strain is H2-k.

On this clone itself: Mouse gene names and germline throughout. The sequenced CDR3 bases are TGTGCCAGCGGTGATACGGGACTGGGGACCTAT. This codes for CASGDTGLGTY. The full CDR3 sequence reads CASGDTGLGTYEQYF. The chain couples TRBV13-2 to TRBJ2-7; 10 nucleotides agree with TRBD2. From the germline J gene comes the end of the CDR3, since the read stops 4 residues before it. Germline V gene sequence: CDR1 NNHNN, CDR2 SYGAGS (reference sequence). This CDR3 is 15 amino acids long. J was trimmed by 2 bases and V by 1 base; bases with no gene match: 3.

This clone was counted between two and nine times. This may arise from a read error, as a much more abundant clone is one base away. The gene names here belong to mouse. The read finishes 4 residues shy of the CDR3 end, and the germline J gene is used to complete it. The gene calls are TRBV4 and TRBJ2-4, with 10 bases lining up with TRBD2. This CDR3 spans 15 amino acids. Germline CDR1 is LGHDT and CDR2 is YNNKQL (reference sequence). V lost 5 bases to trimming and J lost 0 bases; unmatched junction nucleotides: 2. Incomplete CDR3 DNA: TGTGCCAGCAGCCGGACTGGGGGTAGTCAAAAC. Translation gives CASSRTGGSQN. The CDR3 in its entirety is CASSRTGGSQNTLYF. The whole variable domain, filled in from reference TRBV4 and TRBJ2-4, reads ETAVFQTPNYHVTQVGNEVSFNCKQTLGHDTMYWYKQDSKKLLKIMFSYNNKQLIVNETVPRRFSPQSSDKAHLNLRIKSVEPEDSAVYLCASSRTGGSQNTLYFGAGTRLSVL.

In the case of this clone: Gene names denote mouse genes. The read halts 4 residues ahead of the CDR3 end, with the missing end drawn from the germline J gene. The chain recombines TRBV1 with TRBJ2-2; a possible D gene is TRBD1 (5 bases). Germline CDR1 reads NSQYPW; CDR2 reads LRSPGD (reference sequence). The germline V and J ends were trimmed by 2 bases and 0 bases, with 10 bases remaining between them. The CDR3 consists of 16 residues. CDR3 DNA, as far as it was read: TGCACCTGCAGTGCATCCGGACAAGCAAACACCGGG. Its translation is CTCSASGQANTG. The full CDR3 protein reads CTCSASGQANTGQLYF.

The table lists this clone with a few counts. The gene names given are mouse names. The CDR3 extends 4 residues past the end of the read, so its final part is completed from the germline J gene. The chain carries TRBV19 and TRBJ2-1; weak D call: TRBD2 (7 bases). This CDR3 is 15 amino acids long. Trimming took off 2 bases at V and 4 bases at J, with 13 bases between the two ends. CDR1 is FNHDT, CDR2 SITEND, per germline (reference sequence). The CDR3 DNA, read in part, is TGTGCCAGCAGTATGTGGGGGGCGCAGTATGCT. The encoded protein is CASSMWGAQYA. In full, the CDR3 reads CASSMWGAQYAEQFF.

This clone showed up just a few times. Gene names and germline match the mouse. The read gets to within 4 residues of the CDR3 end, and the germline J gene fills in the rest. The V call is TRBV19, the J call TRBJ2-1, with D hard to call. The CDR3 is 14 residues long. Germline CDR1 and CDR2: FNHDT and SITEND (reference sequence). V was clipped by 2 bases and J by 1 base, with 7 bases between them. This CDR3 reads CASSMKQNYAEQFF. Incomplete CDR3 DNA: TGTGCCAGCAGTATGAAGCAGAACTATGCT. The full variable domain, completed using reference TRBV19 and TRBJ2-1, is GGIITQTPKFLIGQEGQKLTLKCQQNFNHDTMYWYRQDSGKGLRLIYYSITENDLQKGDLSEGYDASREKKSSFSLTVTSAQKNEMAVFLCASSMKQNYAEQFFGPGTRLTVL.

In regard to this clone: Mouse names are used for the genes. The sequenced fragment ends 4 residues before the CDR3 boundary, so the rest is inferred from the germline J gene. The rearrangement links TRBV13-1 to TRBJ2-1; D is perhaps TRBD1 (5 bases). Germline V gene sequence: CDR1 NSHNY, CDR2 SYGAGN. The CDR3 has 16 residues. Between the trimmed V and J ends, which lost 0 bases and 3 bases, there was a span of 13 bases. The sequenced CDR3 bases are TGTGCCAGCAGTGATGATAATCAGGGAGCCTATGCT. This translates into CASSDDNQGAYA. The CDR3 as a whole reads CASSDDNQGAYAEQFF.

About this clone: Gene names and germline match the mouse. Partial CDR3 DNA: TGTGCCAGCACTGGACTGGGGGGGAACACCGGG. The encoded protein is CASTGLGGNTG. The whole CDR3 sequence is CASTGLGGNTGQLYF. The chain carries TRBV13-1 and TRBJ2-2; TRBD2 matches at 12 bases. From the germline J gene comes the end of the CDR3, since the read stops 4 residues before it. CDR3 size: 15 residues. Trimming removed 6 bases from V and 2 bases from J; junction bases left unmatched: 2. Germline loops: CDR1 NSHNY, CDR2 SYGAGN.

Details on this clone: Gene names follow the mouse nomenclature. The read finishes 4 residues shy of the CDR3 end, and the germline J gene is used to complete it. Different DNA sequences within this sample yield the same CDR3. V usage is TRBV1 and J usage is TRBJ2-7; 13 bases align to TRBD2. Trimming removed 4 bases from V and 0 bases from J; junction bases left unmatched: 0. The CDR3 loop spans 15 amino acids. Germline CDR1 and CDR2: NSQYPW and LRSPGD (reference sequence). The CDR3: CTCSGTGGASYEQYF. CDR3 DNA (partial): TGCACCTGCAGTGGGACTGGGGGGGCCTCCTAT.

A word on this clone: Mouse gene names apply. The read comes to an end 4 residues before the CDR3 does, leaving the germline J gene to fill in the end. The chain joins TRBV1 to TRBJ2-1; D unresolved. The V and J ends lost 1 base and 4 bases respectively, with 8 bases between them. Germline CDR1 NSQYPW, CDR2 LRSPGD (reference sequence). This CDR3 has 14 amino acids. CDR3 sequence: CTCSAVQKYAEQFF. The CDR3 bases that were read are TGCACCTGCAGTGCAGTCCAAAAATATGCT. Supplemented by reference TRBV1 and TRBJ2-1, the full variable domain reads VTLLEQNPRWRLVPRGQAVNLRCILKNSQYPWMSWYQQDLQKQLQWLFTLRSPGDKEVKSLPGADYLATRVTDTELRLQVANMSQGRTLYCTCSAVQKYAEQFFGPGTRLTVL.

This clone occurred a few times. Mouse names are used for the genes. With the read ending 4 residues before the CDR3 end, the germline J gene is used to fill in that end. This chain uses TRBV13-3 with TRBJ2-4, with 8 bases aligning to TRBD2. From germline, CDR1 is NNHDY and CDR2 SYVADS. The CDR3 contains 18 residues. Unmatched junction bases numbered 10, after V lost 1 base and J lost 0 bases. The CDR3 is CASSDWFIWGASQNTLYF. The sequenced part of the CDR3 DNA is TGTGCCAGCAGTGATTGGTTTATCTGGGGGGCTAGTCAAAAC.

A few counts support this clone. Mouse gene names and germline throughout. The sequence runs out 4 residues before the end of the CDR3; the remainder is reconstructed from the germline J gene. The V and J genes are TRBV13-2 and TRBJ1-1; TRBD1 is a possible D gene (6 bases). V lost 3 bases and J lost 3, with 9 bases in between. Germline loops: CDR1 NNHNN, CDR2 SYGAGS (reference sequence). The CDR3 extends over 13 amino acids. Incomplete CDR3 DNA: TGTGCCAGCGGTGGAACAGGGTACACA. It is translated as CASGGTGYT. The full CDR3 protein is CASGGTGYTEVFF.

With respect to this clone: Gene names are the mouse ones. The read halts 4 residues ahead of the CDR3 end, with the missing end drawn from the germline J gene. Distinct nucleotide sequences in the sample also encode this CDR3. The chain uses TRBV29 and TRBJ1-1, with D unclear. Deletions cut 3 bases from V and 0 bases from J, with 2 bases between. The germline V gene encodes CDR1 MSHET and CDR2 SYDVDS. The CDR3 spans 12 residues. The CDR3 DNA, read in part, is TGTGCTAGCAGTTTTCAGAACACA. This gives the protein CASSFQNT. The whole CDR3 reads CASSFQNTEVFF. The variable domain in full, completed from reference TRBV29 and TRBJ1-1, reads DMKVTQMPRYLIKRMGENVLLECGQDMSHETMYWYRQDPGLGLQLIYISYDVDSNSEGDIPKGYRVSRKKREHFSLILDSAKTNQTSVYFCASSFQNTEVFFGKGTRLTVV.

This clone was counted a few times. The listed genes are named as in mouse. The read ends 4 residues early relative to the CDR3; the germline J gene fills the gap. The J gene is TRBJ2-2, the V gene TRBV5; no clear D gene. Trimming took 2 bases from V and 0 from J, leaving 4 bases between them. The CDR3 contains 14 residues. The germline V gene encodes CDR1 LGHNA and CDR2 YNLKQL (reference sequence). The CDR3 loop is CASSQLANTGQLYF. Partial CDR3 DNA: TGTGCCAGCAGCCAACTTGCAAACACCGGG.

Worth noting for this clone: The germline and genes are mouse ones. The CDR3 bases that were read are TGTGCCAGCAGTGATCTGGGGGGAGGAGCT. Residues: CASSDLGGGA. The whole CDR3 is CASSDLGGGAEQFF. The rearrangement uses TRBV13-1 and TRBJ2-1; TRBD2 matches at 8 bases. Sequencing ends 4 residues short of the CDR3 end; the germline J gene provides the rest. CDR1 is NSHNY and CDR2 is SYGAGN in the germline V gene. The CDR3 runs 14 residues.

In its sample, this clone was seen a few times. A junction boundary mismatches the germline segment, possibly from a read error. Genes and germline come from the mouse. The read is 4 residues too short to cover the CDR3 end, so that end is filled in from the germline J gene. This chain links TRBV31 with TRBJ2-3; 7 positions agree with TRBD1. CDR1 and CDR2 from the germline V gene are GKSSPN and SITVG. The CDR3 length is 12 residues. The CDR3 sequence: CARRQGTETLYF. The sequenced CDR3 bases are TGTGCCCGGAGACAGGGCACAGAA.

This clone came up a few times. Gene names are mouse gene names. CDR3 sequence: CASSLRGQPEDTQYF. The CDR3 bases that were read are TGTGCCAGCAGTTTACGAGGACAACCAGAAGAC. The V and J genes are TRBV14 and TRBJ2-5; D is possibly TRBD1 (5 bases). The CDR3 end falls 4 residues outside the read, so it is completed with the germline J gene. CDR3 length: 15 residues. Looked up from germline, CDR1 is SGHDT and CDR2 is FRDEAV. The entire variable domain, with the rest obtained from reference TRBV14 and TRBJ2-5, is as follows: EAGVTQSPRYAVLQEGQAVSFWCDPISGHDTLYWYQQPRDQGPQLLVYFRDEAVIDNSQLPSDRFSAVRPKGTNSTLKIQSAKQGDTATYLCASSLRGQPEDTQYFGPGTRLLVL.

This clone was observed many times. Each gene name is a mouse one. From the germline J gene comes the end of the CDR3, since the read stops 4 residues before it. At the DNA level, this CDR3 is encoded by other sequences in the same sample as well. The chain joins TRBV1 to TRBJ2-3; 8 nucleotides align to TRBD2. This CDR3 has 15 residues. With V trimmed by 1 base and J by 0 bases, 0 bases remained unmatched. From germline, CDR1 is NSQYPW and CDR2 LRSPGD (reference sequence). The CDR3: CTCSAGLGSAETLYF. The CDR3 DNA, read in part, is TGCACCTGCAGTGCAGGACTGGGGAGTGCAGAA.

As concerns this clone: Gene names are the mouse ones. The read halts 4 residues ahead of the CDR3 end, with the missing end drawn from the germline J gene. The chain links TRBV1 to TRBJ1-2; D is possibly TRBD1 (6 bases). V dropped 3 bases and J dropped 0 bases, with 11 bases sitting between them. This CDR3 region has 15 residues. The germline V gene encodes CDR1 NSQYPW and CDR2 LRSPGD (reference sequence). The part of the CDR3 DNA that was read is TGCACCTGCAGTGCCACAGGGAGGGCAAACTCC. It is translated as CTCSATGRANS. The CDR3 in its entirety is CTCSATGRANSDYTF.

To note about this clone: Genes here carry mouse names. The same CDR3 is also encoded by other DNA sequences in this sample. The CDR3 loop reads CASSDPAYAEQFF. The CDR3 DNA, read in part, is TGTGCCAGCAGTGACCCAGCCTATGCT. V is TRBV13-3 and J is TRBJ2-1; D is unresolved. The CDR3 goes on 4 residues after the read ends, and that part is filled in from the germline J gene. Germline assignment: CDR1 NNHDY and CDR2 SYVADS. The V end was cut by 2 bases, the J end by 3 bases, with 6 bases between. The CDR3 has 13 residues.

In its sample, this clone was seen a few times. The listed genes are named as in mouse. The read stops 4 residues short of the end of the CDR3; the missing end is completed from the germline J gene. V gene TRBV19 combines with J gene TRBJ1-2, with 10 bases identical to TRBD1. With 4 bases clipped from V and 3 bases from J, the junction kept 3 bases outside the gene matches. Germline CDR1 reads FNHDT; CDR2 reads SITEND (reference sequence). The CDR3 consists of 14 residues. The CDR3 spells CASSWDRGDSDYTF. The DNA read from the CDR3 is TGTGCCAGCAGTTGGGACAGGGGCGACTCC. Complete variable domain (other parts from reference TRBV19 and TRBJ1-2): GGIITQTPKFLIGQEGQKLTLKCQQNFNHDTMYWYRQDSGKGLRLIYYSITENDLQKGDLSEGYDASREKKSSFSLTVTSAQKNEMAVFLCASSWDRGDSDYTFGSGTRLLVI.

This clone has a handful of counts. Gene names and germline match the mouse. The CDR3 end falls 4 residues outside the read, so it is completed with the germline J gene. The chain couples TRBV13-1 to TRBJ2-3; TRBD2 is a possible D gene (5 bases). The CDR3 contains 13 residues. V was cut by 6 bases and J by 0 bases, with 8 bases left in between. The germline V gene has CDR1 NSHNY and CDR2 SYGAGN. The sequenced part of the CDR3 DNA is TGTGCCAGCACCTGGGCTAGTGCAGAA. Its translation is CASTWASAE. The full CDR3 protein is CASTWASAETLYF.

With regard to this clone: Mouse gene names apply. The DNA ends 4 residues before the CDR3 does, and the rest of the CDR3 is filled in from the germline J gene. Different DNA sequences within this sample yield the same CDR3. This chain joins TRBV31 and TRBJ1-1; a possible D gene is TRBD1 (5 bases). Germline CDR1 GKSSPN, CDR2 SITVG. Deletions cut 0 bases from V and 0 bases from J, with 8 bases between. The length of the CDR3 is 14 residues. CDR3 sequence reads: CAWSLRTSNTEVFF. The part of the CDR3 DNA that was read is TGTGCCTGGAGTCTTCGGACATCAAACACA.

This clone turned up a few times. Gene and germline names: mouse. With the read ending 4 residues before the CDR3 end, the germline J gene is used to fill in that end. V gene TRBV5 combines with J gene TRBJ2-3, with D possibly being TRBD1 (5 bases). The V gene's germline CDR1 is LGHNA and CDR2 YNLKQL (reference sequence). Trimming took 1 base from V and 0 from J, leaving 14 bases between them. The CDR3 runs 17 residues. CDR3 DNA, as far as it was read: TGTGCCAGCAGCCAAGCCCTGGACAAAACTAGTGCAGAA. It specifies CASSQALDKTSAE. The whole CDR3 region reads CASSQALDKTSAETLYF.